Shown below are 15 T cell receptor beta chains from a single sample sequenced in a study of long-term antiretroviral therapy in people with HIV. With survey level as its setting, the immunoSEQ assay was v3.0. Produced via immunoSEQ multiplex PCR; TCRdb's table is partial and in-frame only. The repertoire has 20,000 to 25,000 clones, 88% of them found once; the top ten carry under 4%. This sample comprised unsorted PBMCs, obtained 2.3 years after starting antiretroviral therapy. All receptors come from a man aged 55 to 70 with HIV.

The rearrangement uses TRBV7-2 and TRBJ2-3; 15 bases are a match to TRBD2. V gave up 1 base and J gave up 4 bases; unmatched junction bases: 6. Germline values: CDR1 SGHTA, CDR2 FQGNSA. The CDR3 is made up of 18 amino acids. The CDR3 here is CASSLGRTSGGAADTQYF. For the CDR3, the DNA is TGTGCCAGCAGCTTAGGGCGGACTAGCGGGGGGGCGGCAGATACGCAGTATTTT.

The chain links TRBV2 to TRBJ2-2; TRBD2 matches at 7 bases. The CDR3 runs 14 residues. After removal of 8 bases from V and 0 bases from J, the junction contained 3 bases not matched to a gene. Germline CDR1 reads SNHLY; CDR2 reads FYNNEI. The CDR3 loop is CASRDYPNTGELFF. The CDR3 DNA sequence: TGTGCCAGCCGGGACTACCCGAACACCGGGGAGCTGTTTTTT.

V usage is TRBV18 and J usage is TRBJ2-1, with D possibly being TRBD1 (5 bases). From germline, CDR1 is KGHSH and CDR2 LQKENI. The V and J ends lost 3 bases and 0 bases respectively, with 9 bases between them. This CDR3 contains 15 residues. The CDR3 coding sequence is TGTGCCAGCTCACCGATAGACAGCTCCTACAATGAGCAGTTCTTC. It encodes CASSPIDSSYNEQFF.

The chain carries TRBV2 and TRBJ2-7; the match to TRBD2 covers 8 bases. Trimming at V came to 7 bases and at J to 1 base, leaving 6 bases not matched to a gene. CDR3 length equals 14 residues. Per the germline V gene, CDR1 is SNHLY and CDR2 is FYNNEI. CDR3 sequence (DNA): TGTGCCAGCAACCGGGGGGGCGGGTCCTACGAGCAGTACTTC. Translated: CASNRGGGSYEQYF.

This sequence joins TRBV7-8 and TRBJ1-5; D not certain. V was clipped by 8 bases and J by 4 bases, with 15 bases between them. CDR3 length: 14 residues. The germline V gene has CDR1 SGHVS and CDR2 FQNEAQ. CDR3 nucleotides: TGTGCCAGCCGCGAGAGGGAGGGTAATCAGCCCCAGCATTTT. Amino acid sequence: CASREREGNQPQHF.

The chain combines TRBV13 with TRBJ2-2; D not certain. The ends were cut back, 5 bases at V and 6 bases at J, with 10 bases in the middle. This CDR3 has 13 residues. Germline loops: CDR1 PRHDT, CDR2 FYEKMQ (reference sequence). In DNA form, the CDR3 reads TGTGCCAGCAGCGATAGGGTCCCCGGGGAGCTGTTTTTT. It codes for CASSDRVPGELFF.

As DNA, the CDR3 is TGTGCCAGCAGCTTAGTCGGCCAGGGTAACACTGAAGCTTTCTTT. Translation: CASSLVGQGNTEAFF. The rearrangement uses TRBV11-2 and TRBJ1-1; possible D gene TRBD1, 5 bases. Trimming removed 1 base at V and 2 bases at J, with 11 bases between. This CDR3 region has 15 residues. Germline V gene lookup returns CDR1 SGHAT and CDR2 FQNNGV.

In this sample, this clone turned up once. The chain combines TRBV7-2 with TRBJ1-5, with 9 bases matching TRBD1. The CDR3 loop spans 16 amino acids. CDR1 is SGHTA, CDR2 FQGNSA, per germline. J was trimmed by 2 bases and V by 5 bases; bases with no gene match: 7. CDR3 sequence reads: CASSARTGVGNQPQHF. CDR3 DNA sequence: TGTGCCAGCAGCGCGAGGACAGGGGTAGGCAATCAGCCCCAGCATTTT. The complete variable domain, with remaining parts taken from reference TRBV7-2 and TRBJ1-5, reads GAGVSQSPSNKVTEKGKDVELRCDPISGHTALYWYRQSLGQGLEFLIYFQGNSAPDKSGLPSDRFSAERTGGSVSTLTIQRTQQEDSAVYLCASSARTGVGNQPQHFGDGTRLSIL.

J is TRBJ1-5 and V is TRBV21-1; the tabulated D call, TRBD1, remains unverified against the DNA. TRBV21-1 is assigned pseudogene status. The CDR3 runs 19 residues. CDR3 region: CASSNRRTGEWRGNQPQHF. DNA of the CDR3: TGTGCCAGCAGCAATCGCAGGACAGGGGAATGGAGAGGCAATCAGCCCCAGCATTTT.

V gene TRBV18 combines with J gene TRBJ1-5; possibly TRBD1 for D (5 bases). There are 16 residues in the CDR3. Trimming cost V 2 bases and J 6 bases, with 17 bases left between them. CDR1 and CDR2 (germline): KGHSH, LQKENI. The CDR3 sequence: CASSPNPGGNGQPQHF. The DNA of the CDR3 is TGTGCCAGCTCACCAAATCCGGGGGGGAACGGTCAGCCCCAGCATTTT.

V gene TRBV6-5 combines with J gene TRBJ2-1; D gene ambiguous. The CDR3 contains 14 residues. The V gene's germline CDR1 is MNHEY and CDR2 SVGAGI. Trimming took off 2 bases at V and 7 bases at J, with 12 bases between the two ends. The CDR3 bases are TGTGCCAGCAGTTACACCCCTAGTAGAAATGAGCAGTTCTTC. This codes for CASSYTPSRNEQFF.

The rearrangement uses TRBV5-4 and TRBJ2-5; D is uncertain. Germline V gene lookup returns CDR1 SGHNT and CDR2 YYREEE (reference sequence). Trimming shortened V by 0 bases and J by 5 bases, and 11 bases separated the two germline ends. This CDR3 region has 14 residues. This CDR3 reads CASSLGLQGETQYF. CDR3 nucleotide sequence: TGTGCCAGCAGCTTGGGGCTTCAAGGGGAGACCCAGTACTTC.

The chain recombines TRBV4-3 with TRBJ1-6; D is possibly TRBD1 (5 bases). CDR1 is LGHNA and CDR2 is YSLEER in the germline V gene. CDR3 length: 20 amino acids. Trimming left V 0 bases short and J 0 bases short, with 18 bases between. Here the CDR3 reads CASSQDVGRGRGSYNSPLHF. The CDR3 region has the DNA TGCGCCAGCAGCCAAGATGTGGGGCGGGGTAGAGGCTCCTATAATTCACCCCTCCACTTT.

The chain carries TRBV7-3 and TRBJ2-3, with 12 bases fitting TRBD2. The CDR3 loop spans 13 amino acids. Germline V gives CDR1 SGHTA, CDR2 FQGTGA. Trimming at V came to 6 bases and at J to 11 bases, leaving 6 bases not matched to a gene. The CDR3 region is CASSPGLAGRQYF. The CDR3 DNA is TGTGCCAGCAGTCCCGGACTAGCGGGACGGCAGTATTTT.

The gene calls are TRBV2 and TRBJ2-5; perhaps TRBD2 as D (7 bases). The CDR3 spans 14 residues. V was trimmed by 6 bases and J by 4 bases, leaving 15 bases between them. The germline V gene has CDR1 SNHLY and CDR2 FYNNEI. Here the CDR3 DNA reads TGTGCCAGCAGGGACGCGAGGGGGGGAGAGACCCAGTACTTC. It is translated as CASRDARGGETQYF. Combining the CDR3 with reference TRBV2 and TRBJ2-5 gives the whole variable domain EPEVTQTPSHQVTQMGQEVILRCVPISNHLYFYWYRQILGQKVEFLVSFYNNEISEKSEIFDDQFSVERPDGSNFTLKIRSTKLEDSAMYFCASRDARGGETQYFGPGTRLLVL.